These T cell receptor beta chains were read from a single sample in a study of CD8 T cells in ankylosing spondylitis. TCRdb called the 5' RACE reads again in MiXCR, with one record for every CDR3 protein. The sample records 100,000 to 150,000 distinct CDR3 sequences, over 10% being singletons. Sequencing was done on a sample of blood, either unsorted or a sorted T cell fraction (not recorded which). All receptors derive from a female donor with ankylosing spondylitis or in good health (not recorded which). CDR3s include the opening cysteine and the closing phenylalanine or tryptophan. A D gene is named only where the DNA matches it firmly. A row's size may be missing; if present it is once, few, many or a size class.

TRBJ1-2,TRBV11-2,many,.,CASSQTPYRAGYTF,TGTGCCAGCAGCCAGACCCCGTACAGAGCAGGCTACACCTTC
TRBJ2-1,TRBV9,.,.,CASSVGWGAGEQFF,TGTGCCAGCAGCGTAGGGTGGGGGGCTGGTGAGCAGTTCTTC
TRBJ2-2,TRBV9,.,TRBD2,CASSSQRGETTGELFF,TGTGCCAGCAGCTCCCAGCGGGGGGAAACCACCGGGGAGCTGTTTTTT
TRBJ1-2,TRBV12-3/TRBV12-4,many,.,CASSLVGQFALLNYGYTF,TGTGCCAGCAGTTTAGTAGGGCAGTTTGCTCTCCTTAACTATGGCTACACCTTC
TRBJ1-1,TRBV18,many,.,CASSPGRNTEAFF,TGTGCCAGCAGCCCCGGACGGAACACTGAAGCTTTCTTT
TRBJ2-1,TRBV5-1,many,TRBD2,CASSSGTSGSNEQFF,TGCGCCAGCAGCTCCGGGACTAGCGGGAGCAATGAGCAGTTCTTC
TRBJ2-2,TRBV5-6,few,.,CASSWGRTNTGELFF,TGTGCCAGCAGCTGGGGACGGACGAACACCGGGGAGCTGTTTTTT
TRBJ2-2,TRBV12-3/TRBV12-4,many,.,CASSLAQLDTGELFF,TGTGCCAGCAGTTTAGCGCAGCTTGACACCGGGGAGCTGTTTTTT
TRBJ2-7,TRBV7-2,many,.,CASSTRHPPYEQYF,TGTGCCAGCAGCACCCGACACCCCCCCTACGAGCAGTACTTC
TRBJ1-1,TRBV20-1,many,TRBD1,CSARYRTGGTEAFF,TGCAGTGCTAGATACCGGACAGGAGGCACTGAAGCTTTCTTT
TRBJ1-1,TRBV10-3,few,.,CAIRTGSNTEAFF,TGTGCCATCAGGACGGGGTCAAACACTGAAGCTTTCTTT
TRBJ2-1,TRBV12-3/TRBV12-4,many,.,CASSLPGWGGQFF,TGTGCCAGCAGTCTCCCCGGGTGGGGTGGGCAGTTCTTC
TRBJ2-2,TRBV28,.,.,CASTGRQETGELFF,TGTGCCAGCACCGGGCGACAGGAGACCGGGGAGCTGTTTTTT
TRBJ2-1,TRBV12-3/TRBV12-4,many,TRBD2,CASRQIGLAGMYNEQFF,TGTGCCAGCAGACAAATCGGACTAGCGGGAATGTACAATGAGCAGTTCTTC
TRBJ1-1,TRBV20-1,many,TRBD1,CSARRTGNTEAFF,TGCAGTGCTAGAAGGACAGGGAACACTGAAGCTTTCTTT
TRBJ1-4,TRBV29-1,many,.,CSVERFDRFNEKLFF,TGCAGCGTTGAAAGGTTCGACAGGTTTAATGAAAAACTGTTTTTT